Listed below are T cell receptor beta chains from one sample, sequenced in a study of blood T cell repertoires in COVID-19. The data were produced by immunoSEQ multiplex PCR, yet TCRdb's version contains in-frame clones alone and is incomplete. Of tens of thousands of clones listed, approximately 78% are singletons. What was sequenced was peripheral blood. These receptors were taken from a human donor with acute or convalescent COVID-19. The donor label of this sample is uncertain. Each CDR3 is given with its conserved first and last residue. Fields, in order: clone size, V gene, J gene, D gene, CDR3 DNA, CDR3 protein. D genes are given only for firm matches. Clone size is given for some rows only: seen once, a few or many times, or a class if the clone is expanded.

few,TRBV4-3,TRBJ2-1,TRBD2,TGCGCCAGCAGTCGAGCCGCTAGCGGGGGGGCCAATGAGCAGTTCTTC,CASSRAASGGANEQFF
once,TRBV4-1,TRBJ1-1,NA,TGCGCCAGCAGCCAAGTTCTCCTCCCGCCCCAGGGGCTTAACACTGAAGCTTTCTTT,CASSQVLLPPQGLNTEAFF
NA,TRBV3-1/TRBV3-2,TRBJ2-7,TRBD1,TGTGCCAGCTCCGGACAGGGCTACGAGCAGTACTTC,CASSGQGYEQYF
NA,TRBV3-1/TRBV3-2,TRBJ1-5,NA,TGTGCCAGCAGCCGGGGCAGGGCCAATCAGCCCCAGCATTTT,CASSRGRANQPQHF
NA,TRBV9,TRBJ2-7,NA,TGTGCCAGCAGCGTAAGGCCCAACGGGGACGAGCAGTACTTC,CASSVRPNGDEQYF
NA,TRBV10-3,TRBJ2-2,TRBD2,TGTGCCATCAGTGATAGCGGGACCACCGGGGAGCTGTTTTTT,CAISDSGTTGELFF
few,TRBV20-1,TRBJ2-3,TRBD2,TGCAGTGCTAGTACTAGCGGGGGGGCAGATACGCAGTATTTT,CSASTSGGADTQYF
NA,TRBV28,TRBJ1-2,TRBD1,TGTGCCAGCAGTGCCACAGGGGAGACCTATGGCTACACCTTC,CASSATGETYGYTF
NA,TRBV6-1,TRBJ2-1,TRBD2,TGTGCCAGCAGTGAATATAGCGGGAAGAACAATGAGCAGTTCTTC,CASSEYSGKNNEQFF
NA,TRBV28,TRBJ2-7,NA,TGTGCCAGCAGTTTAGAACTTTCACCCTACGAGCAGTACTTC,CASSLELSPYEQYF
few,TRBV7-9,TRBJ2-5,NA,TGTGCCAGCAGCCCCCGGGACACCCAAGAGACCCAGTACTTC,CASSPRDTQETQYF
NA,TRBV28,TRBJ2-7,NA,TGTGCCAGCAGTTTAGCGGGGTACGAGCAGTACTTC,CASSLAGYEQYF
few,TRBV19,TRBJ1-2,NA,TGTGCCAGTAGTATGGCGGCAGAGATCTATGGCTACACCTTC,CASSMAAEIYGYTF
NA,TRBV9,TRBJ1-4,NA,TGTGCCAGCAGCGCCGTCGAGGGTGAAAAACTGTTTTTT,CASSAVEGEKLFF
NA,TRBV19,TRBJ2-6,NA,TGTGCCAGTAGTATGGACAGTACCTCTGGGGCCAACGTCCTGACTTTC,CASSMDSTSGANVLTF
NA,TRBV7-2,TRBJ2-7,TRBD2,TGTGCCAGCAGCTCTAGCGGGGGGGCCTACGAGCAGTACTTC,CASSSSGGAYEQYF
NA,TRBV5-8,TRBJ1-1,TRBD1,TGTGCCAGCAGCTTGCCGGCGACAGGGGGAGAAGCTTTCTTT,CASSLPATGGEAFF
NA,TRBV29-1,TRBJ1-1,NA,TGCAGCGCCCCGGAGGCTTTCTTT,CSAPEAFF
NA,TRBV14,TRBJ1-6,TRBD1,TGTGCCAGCAGCCAAGAAAGGACAGGGAATTCACCCCTCCACTTT,CASSQERTGNSPLHF
few,TRBV9,TRBJ1-1,NA,TGTGCCAGCAGCGTAGGCGGGGCCATGAACACTGAAGCTTTCTTT,CASSVGGAMNTEAFF
NA,TRBV7-2,TRBJ2-1,NA,TGTGCCAGCAGCCTAGGGGGGCCCTCCTACAATGAGCAGTTCTTC,CASSLGGPSYNEQFF
NA,TRBV28,TRBJ1-4,TRBD1,TGTGCCAGCAGTTCTTCCGGGACAGGGCATGAAAAACTGTTTTTT,CASSSSGTGHEKLFF
medium-sized,TRBV27,TRBJ1-1,NA,TGTGCCAGCAGTTTGAGGGAGGGCACTGAAGCTTTCTTT,CASSLREGTEAFF
NA,TRBV6-6,TRBJ1-2,NA,TGTGCCAGCAGTTACTCGGGAGGGGGGTTGTCTGGCTACACCTTC,CASSYSGGGLSGYTF
NA,TRBV6-5,TRBJ2-1,TRBD2,TGTGCCAGCGTGGTTAGCGGGGGGACTCAGCAGTTCTTC,CASVVSGGTQQFF
NA,TRBV19,TRBJ1-5,TRBD1,TGTGCCAGTAGTACACCGGGGGACAGGGAGAATCAGCCCCAGCATTTT,CASSTPGDRENQPQHF
NA,TRBV4-1,TRBJ1-3,TRBD1,TGCGCCAGCAGCCCCGGGGGACAGGGTCTGAACACCATATATTTT,CASSPGGQGLNTIYF
NA,TRBV18,TRBJ1-2,NA,TGTGCCAGCTCACCAGAGCCGCAGGGGAATGGCTACACCTTC,CASSPEPQGNGYTF
NA,TRBV29-1,TRBJ1-2,NA,TGCAGCGTTGTAGTTCCATCCTACAGGGTGGGATATGGCTACACCTTC,CSVVVPSYRVGYGYTF
NA,TRBV18,TRBJ1-1,NA,TGTGCCAGCTCACCAAACCAGGGAATGAACACTGAAGCTTTCTTT,CASSPNQGMNTEAFF
NA,TRBV10-1,TRBJ2-7,TRBD2,TGCGCCAGCAGTGAGTCCGTACTAGCGGGGAGGAACGAGCAGTACTTC,CASSESVLAGRNEQYF
once,TRBV2,TRBJ1-6,NA,TGTGCCAGCAGTGGCCGGGGAAATAATTCACCCCTCCACTTT,CASSGRGNNSPLHF